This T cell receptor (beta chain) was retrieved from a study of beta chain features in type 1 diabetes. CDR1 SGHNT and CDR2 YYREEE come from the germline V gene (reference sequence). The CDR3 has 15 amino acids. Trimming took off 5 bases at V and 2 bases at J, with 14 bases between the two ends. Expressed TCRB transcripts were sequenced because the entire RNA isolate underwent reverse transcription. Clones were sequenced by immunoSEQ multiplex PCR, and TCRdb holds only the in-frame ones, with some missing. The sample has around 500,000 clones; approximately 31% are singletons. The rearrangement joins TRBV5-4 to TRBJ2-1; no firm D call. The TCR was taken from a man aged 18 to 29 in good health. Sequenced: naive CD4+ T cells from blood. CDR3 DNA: TGTGCCAGCAGTCGGACCCTAGGTACCTACAATGAGCAGTTCTTC. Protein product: CASSRTLGTYNEQFF.